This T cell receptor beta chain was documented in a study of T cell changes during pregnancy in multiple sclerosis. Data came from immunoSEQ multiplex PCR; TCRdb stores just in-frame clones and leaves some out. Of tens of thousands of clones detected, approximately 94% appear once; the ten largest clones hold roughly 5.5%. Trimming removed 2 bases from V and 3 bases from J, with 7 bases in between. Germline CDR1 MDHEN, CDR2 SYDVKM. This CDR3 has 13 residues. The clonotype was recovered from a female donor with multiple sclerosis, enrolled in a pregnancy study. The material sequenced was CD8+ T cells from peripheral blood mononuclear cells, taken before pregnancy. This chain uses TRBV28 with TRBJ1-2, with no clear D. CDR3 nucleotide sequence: TGTGCCAGCAGTTTAGGGCAGTACTATGGCTACACCTTC. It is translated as CASSLGQYYGYTF.